The entry that follows covers one T cell receptor (beta chain) sequence. The antigen remains unidentified. V was clipped by 4 bases and J by 2 bases, with 9 bases between them. Germline V gives CDR1 SGHTS, CDR2 YDEGEE. The CDR3 totals 13 residues. Vbeta (60) and Jbeta (13) primers were used in the PCR. Profiling relied on immunoSEQ multiplex PCR, and the TCRdb table lists in-frame clones only, not all of them. The data contain around 150,000 clones, about 80% of them singletons. This record belongs to a study of cytomegalovirus exposure and HLA in healthy donors. Study outcomes and limitations: Accurate prediction of most subjects' HLA-A and HLA-B alleles from TCR beta sequences was reported. The authors judged a highly shared variant cluster likely a sequencing artifact. Solely CMV serostatus was available to characterize immune exposure.

The V gene is TRBV5-8, the J gene TRBJ1-2; D may be TRBD1 (5 bases). This receptor was identified in a man aged 25-45 years in good health and CMV-seronegative. The source material was PBMCs. Written as DNA, the CDR3 is TGTGCCAGCAGCGGGGGAGGGAACTATGGCTACACCTTC. Translated, it gives CASSGGGNYGYTF.